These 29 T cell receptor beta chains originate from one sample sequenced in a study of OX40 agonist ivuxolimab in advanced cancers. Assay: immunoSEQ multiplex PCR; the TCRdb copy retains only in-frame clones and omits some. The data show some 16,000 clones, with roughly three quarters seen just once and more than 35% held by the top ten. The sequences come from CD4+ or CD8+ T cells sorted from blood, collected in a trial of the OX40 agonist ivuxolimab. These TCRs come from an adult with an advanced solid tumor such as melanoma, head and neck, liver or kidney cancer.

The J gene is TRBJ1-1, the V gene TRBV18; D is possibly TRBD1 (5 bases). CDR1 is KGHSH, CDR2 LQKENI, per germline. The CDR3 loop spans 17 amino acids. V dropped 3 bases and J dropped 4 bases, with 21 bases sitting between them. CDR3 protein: CASSPILGERGGTEAFF. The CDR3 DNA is TGTGCCAGCTCACCGATTTTGGGGGAGAGGGGTGGCACTGAAGCTTTCTTT.

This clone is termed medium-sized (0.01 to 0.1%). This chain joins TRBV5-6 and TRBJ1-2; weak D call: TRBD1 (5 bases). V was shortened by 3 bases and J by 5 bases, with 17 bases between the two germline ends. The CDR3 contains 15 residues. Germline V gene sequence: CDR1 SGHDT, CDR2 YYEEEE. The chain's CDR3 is CASSSTGGEWYGYTF. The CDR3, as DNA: TGTGCCAGCAGCTCCACCGGGGGGGAGTGGTATGGCTACACCTTC. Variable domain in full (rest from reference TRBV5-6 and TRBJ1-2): DAGVTQSPTHLIKTRGQQVTLRCSPKSGHDTVSWYQQALGQGPQFIFQYYEEEERQRGNFPDRFSGHQFPNYSSELNVNALLLGDSALYLCASSSTGGEWYGYTFGSGTRLTVV.

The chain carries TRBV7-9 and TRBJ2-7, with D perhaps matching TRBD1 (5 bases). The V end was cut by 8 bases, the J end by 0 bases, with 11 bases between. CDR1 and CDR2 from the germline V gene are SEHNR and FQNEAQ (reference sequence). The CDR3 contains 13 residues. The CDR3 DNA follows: TGTGCCAGCGACCCAGGGAACTCCTACGAGCAGTACTTC. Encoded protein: CASDPGNSYEQYF.

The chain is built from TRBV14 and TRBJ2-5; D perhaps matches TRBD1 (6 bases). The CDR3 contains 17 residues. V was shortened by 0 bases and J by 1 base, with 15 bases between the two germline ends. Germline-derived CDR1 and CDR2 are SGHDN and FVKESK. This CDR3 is CASSQDRPTGLQETQYF. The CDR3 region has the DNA TGTGCCAGCAGCCAAGATCGCCCGACAGGCCTCCAAGAGACCCAGTACTTC. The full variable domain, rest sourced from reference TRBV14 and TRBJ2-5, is EAGVTQFPSHSVIEKGQTVTLRCDPISGHDNLYWYRRVMGKEIKFLLHFVKESKQDESGMPNNRFLAERTGGTYSTLKVQPAELEDSGVYFCASSQDRPTGLQETQYFGPGTRLLVL.

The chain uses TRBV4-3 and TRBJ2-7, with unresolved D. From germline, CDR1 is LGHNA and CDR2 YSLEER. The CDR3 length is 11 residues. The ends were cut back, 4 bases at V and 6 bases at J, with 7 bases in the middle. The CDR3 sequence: CASSLSGEQYF. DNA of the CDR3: TGCGCCAGCAGCCTCTCGGGCGAGCAGTACTTC.

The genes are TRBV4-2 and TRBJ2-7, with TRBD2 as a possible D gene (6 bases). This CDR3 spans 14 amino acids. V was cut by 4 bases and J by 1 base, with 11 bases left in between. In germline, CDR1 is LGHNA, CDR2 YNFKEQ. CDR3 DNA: TGTGCCAGCAGCCCCCCGGGAGAGTCCTACGAGCAGTACTTC. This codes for CASSPPGESYEQYF.

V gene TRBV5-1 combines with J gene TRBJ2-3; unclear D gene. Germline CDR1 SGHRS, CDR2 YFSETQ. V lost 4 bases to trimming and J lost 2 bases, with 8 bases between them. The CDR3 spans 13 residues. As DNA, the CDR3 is TGCGCCAGCAGCCCGTATATCACAGATACGCAGTATTTT. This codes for CASSPYITDTQYF.

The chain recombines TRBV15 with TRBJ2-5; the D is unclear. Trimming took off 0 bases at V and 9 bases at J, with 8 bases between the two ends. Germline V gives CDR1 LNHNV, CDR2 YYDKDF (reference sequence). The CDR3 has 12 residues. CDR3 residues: CATSRDRVPQYF. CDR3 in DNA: TGTGCCACCAGCAGAGATCGCGTCCCCCAGTACTTC.

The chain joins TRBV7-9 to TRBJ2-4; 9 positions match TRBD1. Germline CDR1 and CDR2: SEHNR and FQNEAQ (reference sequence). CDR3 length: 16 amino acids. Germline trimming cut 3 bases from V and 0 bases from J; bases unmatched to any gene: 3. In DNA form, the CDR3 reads TGTGCCAGCAGCTTTCAACAGGGGGCAGCCAAAAACATTCAGTACTTC. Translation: CASSFQQGAAKNIQYF. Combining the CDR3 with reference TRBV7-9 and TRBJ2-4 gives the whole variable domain DTGVSQNPRHKITKRGQNVTFRCDPISEHNRLYWYRQTLGQGPEFLTYFQNEAQLEKSRLLSDRFSAERPKGSFSTLEIQRTEQGDSAMYLCASSFQQGAAKNIQYFGAGTRLSVL.

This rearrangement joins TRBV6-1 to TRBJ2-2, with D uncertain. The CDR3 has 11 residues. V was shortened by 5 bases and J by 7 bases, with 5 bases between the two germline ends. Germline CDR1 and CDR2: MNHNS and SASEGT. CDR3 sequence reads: CASSIVGELFF. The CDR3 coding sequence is TGTGCCAGCAGTATAGTCGGGGAGCTGTTTTTT.

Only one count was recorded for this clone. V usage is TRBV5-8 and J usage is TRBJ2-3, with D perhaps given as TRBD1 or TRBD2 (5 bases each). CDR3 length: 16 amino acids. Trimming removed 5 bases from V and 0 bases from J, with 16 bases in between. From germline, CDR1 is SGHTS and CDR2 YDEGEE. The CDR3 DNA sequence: TGTGCCAGCAGTTACGGGGACGGTTCTAGCACAGATACGCAGTATTTT. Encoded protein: CASSYGDGSSTDTQYF. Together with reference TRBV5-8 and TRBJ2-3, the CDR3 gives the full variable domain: EAGVTQSPTHLIKTRGQQATLRCSPISGHTSVYWYQQALGLGLQFLLWYDEGEERNRGNFPPRFSGRQFPNYSSELNVNALELEDSALYLCASSYGDGSSTDTQYFGPGTRLTVL.

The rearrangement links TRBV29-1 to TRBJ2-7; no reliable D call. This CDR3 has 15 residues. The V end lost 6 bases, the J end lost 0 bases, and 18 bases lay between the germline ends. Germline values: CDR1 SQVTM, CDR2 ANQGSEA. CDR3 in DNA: TGCAGCGTGCAAAACAGATCTAAGAGCTCCTACGAGCAGTACTTC. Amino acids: CSVQNRSKSSYEQYF.

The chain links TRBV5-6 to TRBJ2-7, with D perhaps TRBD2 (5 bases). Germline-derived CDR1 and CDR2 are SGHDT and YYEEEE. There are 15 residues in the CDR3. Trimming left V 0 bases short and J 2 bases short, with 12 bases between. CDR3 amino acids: CASSLVRTSTYEQYF. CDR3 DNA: TGTGCCAGCAGCTTGGTACGGACTTCCACCTACGAGCAGTACTTC.

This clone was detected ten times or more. CDR3 residues: CASSDNTGELFF. CDR3 sequence (DNA): TGTGCCAGCAGTGACAACACCGGGGAGCTGTTTTTT. V is TRBV6-4 and J is TRBJ2-2; D uncertain. Trimming left V 2 bases short and J 2 bases short, with 0 bases between. This CDR3 contains 12 residues. CDR1 is MRHNA, CDR2 SNTAGT, per germline.

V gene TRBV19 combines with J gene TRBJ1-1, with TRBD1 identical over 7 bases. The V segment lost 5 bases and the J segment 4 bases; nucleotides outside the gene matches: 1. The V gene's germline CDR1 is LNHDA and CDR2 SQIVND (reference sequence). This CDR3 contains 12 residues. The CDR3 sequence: CASSPGGTEAFF. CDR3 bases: TGTGCCAGTAGTCCAGGGGGCACTGAAGCTTTCTTT.

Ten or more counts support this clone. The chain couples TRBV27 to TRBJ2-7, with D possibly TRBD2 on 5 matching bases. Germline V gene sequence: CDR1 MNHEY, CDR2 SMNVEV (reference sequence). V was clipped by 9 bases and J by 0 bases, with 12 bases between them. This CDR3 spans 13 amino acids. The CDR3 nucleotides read TGTGCCAGTGCTCCGGGGAGCTCCTACGAGCAGTACTTC. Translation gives CASAPGSSYEQYF.

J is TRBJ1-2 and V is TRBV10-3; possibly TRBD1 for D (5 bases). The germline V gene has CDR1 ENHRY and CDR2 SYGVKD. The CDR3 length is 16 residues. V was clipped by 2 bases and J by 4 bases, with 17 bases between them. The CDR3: CAISEPTVSPFYGYTF. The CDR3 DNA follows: TGTGCCATCAGTGAGCCGACAGTCTCGCCCTTCTATGGCTACACCTTC.

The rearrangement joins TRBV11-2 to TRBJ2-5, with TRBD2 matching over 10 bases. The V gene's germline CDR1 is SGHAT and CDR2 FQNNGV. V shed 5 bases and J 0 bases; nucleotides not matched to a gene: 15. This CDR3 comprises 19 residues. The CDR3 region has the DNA TGTGCCAGCAGCCCCGGGGGGGCTAGCGGGGGAGGGTACCAAGAGACCCAGTACTTC. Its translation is CASSPGGASGGGYQETQYF. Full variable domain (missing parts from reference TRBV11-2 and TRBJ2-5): EAGVAQSPRYKIIEKRQSVAFWCNPISGHATLYWYQQILGQGPKLLIQFQNNGVVDDSQLPKDRFSAERLKGVDSTLKIQPAKLEDSAVYLCASSPGGASGGGYQETQYFGPGTRLLVL.

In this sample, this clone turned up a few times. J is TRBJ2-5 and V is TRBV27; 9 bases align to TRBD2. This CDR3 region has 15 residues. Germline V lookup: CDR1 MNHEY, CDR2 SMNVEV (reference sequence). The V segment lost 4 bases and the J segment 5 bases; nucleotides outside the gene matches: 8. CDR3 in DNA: TGTGCCAGCAGTTCTGTTAGCGGGGGCGGGGAGACCCAGTACTTC. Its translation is CASSSVSGGGETQYF.

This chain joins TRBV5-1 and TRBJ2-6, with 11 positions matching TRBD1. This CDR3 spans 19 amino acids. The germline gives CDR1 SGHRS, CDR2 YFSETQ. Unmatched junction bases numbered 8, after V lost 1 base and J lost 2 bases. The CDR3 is CASSLMGQGEGAGANVLTF. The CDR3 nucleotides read TGCGCCAGCAGCTTGATGGGACAGGGGGAAGGTGCTGGGGCCAACGTCCTGACTTTC.

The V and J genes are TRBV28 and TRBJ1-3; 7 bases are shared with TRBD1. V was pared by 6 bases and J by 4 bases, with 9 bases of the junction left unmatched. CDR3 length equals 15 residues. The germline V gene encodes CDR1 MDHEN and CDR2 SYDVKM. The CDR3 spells CASSQDRETGNTIYF. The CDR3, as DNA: TGTGCCAGCAGCCAAGACAGGGAGACAGGAAACACCATATATTTT. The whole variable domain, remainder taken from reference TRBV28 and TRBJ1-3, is DVKVTQSSRYLVKRTGEKVFLECVQDMDHENMFWYRQDPGLGLRLIYFSYDVKMKEKGDIPEGYSVSREKKERFSLILESASTNQTSMYLCASSQDRETGNTIYFGEGSWLTVV.

CDR3 amino acids: CASRGRNTDTQYF. Here the CDR3 DNA reads TGTGCCAGTAGAGGGCGGAACACAGATACGCAGTATTTT. This rearrangement joins TRBV19 to TRBJ2-3; D not resolved. Trimming shortened V by 6 bases and J by 2 bases, and 9 bases separated the two germline ends. The CDR3 totals 13 residues. Germline values: CDR1 LNHDA, CDR2 SQIVND (reference sequence).

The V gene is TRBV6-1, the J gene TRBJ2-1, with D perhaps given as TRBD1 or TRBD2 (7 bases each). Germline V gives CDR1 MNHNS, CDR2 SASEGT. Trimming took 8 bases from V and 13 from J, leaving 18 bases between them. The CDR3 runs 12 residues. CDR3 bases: TGTGCCAGCGGGGGGGCACAGGGGAAACAGTTCTTC. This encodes CASGGAQGKQFF.

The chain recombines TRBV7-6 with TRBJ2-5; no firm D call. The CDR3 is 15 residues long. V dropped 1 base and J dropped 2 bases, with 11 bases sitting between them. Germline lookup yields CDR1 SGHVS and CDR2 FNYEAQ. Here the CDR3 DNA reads TGTGCCAGCAGCTTAGATGAGGACGCACAAGAGACCCAGTACTTC. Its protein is CASSLDEDAQETQYF.

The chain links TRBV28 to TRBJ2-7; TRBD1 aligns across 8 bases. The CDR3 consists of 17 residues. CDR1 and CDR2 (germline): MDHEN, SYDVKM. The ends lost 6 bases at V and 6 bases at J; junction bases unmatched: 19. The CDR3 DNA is TGTGCCAGCAGCCTACGGGGACCAGGGGGCATAACCTCCGAGCAGTACTTC. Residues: CASSLRGPGGITSEQYF.

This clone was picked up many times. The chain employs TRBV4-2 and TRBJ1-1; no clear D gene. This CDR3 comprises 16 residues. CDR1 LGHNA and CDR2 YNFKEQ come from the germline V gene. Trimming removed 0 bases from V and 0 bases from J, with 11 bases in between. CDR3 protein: CASSQDGSYMNTEAFF. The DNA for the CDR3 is TGTGCCAGCAGCCAAGACGGTTCATACATGAACACTGAAGCTTTCTTT.

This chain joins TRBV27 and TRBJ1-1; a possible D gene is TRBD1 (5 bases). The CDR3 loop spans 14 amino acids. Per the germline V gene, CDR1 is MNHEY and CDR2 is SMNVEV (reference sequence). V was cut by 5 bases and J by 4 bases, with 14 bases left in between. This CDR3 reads CASSPGGAGTEAFF. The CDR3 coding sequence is TGTGCCAGCAGTCCCGGAGGGGCGGGCACTGAAGCTTTCTTT.

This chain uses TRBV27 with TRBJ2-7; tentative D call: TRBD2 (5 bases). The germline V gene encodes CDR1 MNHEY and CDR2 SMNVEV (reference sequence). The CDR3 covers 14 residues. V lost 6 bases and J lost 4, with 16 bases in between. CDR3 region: CASSLEGFSYEQYF. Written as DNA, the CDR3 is TGTGCCAGCAGCCTAGAGGGTTTTTCGTACGAGCAGTACTTC.

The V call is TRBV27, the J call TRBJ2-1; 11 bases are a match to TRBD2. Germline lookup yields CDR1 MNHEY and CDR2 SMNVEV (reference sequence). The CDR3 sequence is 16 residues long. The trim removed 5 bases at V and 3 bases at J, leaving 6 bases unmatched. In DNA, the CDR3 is TGTGCCAGCAGTCCCCCGGGACTAGCGGACTACAATGAGCAGTTCTTC. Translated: CASSPPGLADYNEQFF.